This T cell receptor (beta chain) was retrieved from a study of T cells after yellow fever vaccination. CDR3 length: 14 amino acids. Germline-derived CDR1 and CDR2 are MNHEY and SVGAGI. V gave up 0 bases and J gave up 1 base, with 3 bases separating them. Universal primer sites and UMIs were introduced during 5'RACE template-switching synthesis of TCR cDNA. MiXCR, applied by TCRdb to the 5' RACE reads, yields one record per CDR3 protein. This sample has 300,000 or so distinct CDR3 sequences, with around 13% found just once. This clonotype was seen a few times. The input for sequencing was CD4+ T cells sorted from PBMCs, taken 45 days after the yellow fever booster vaccination. V usage is TRBV6-5 and J usage is TRBJ2-2; no reliable D call. This sequence was found in a man aged 30-40 years who received the YFV17D yellow fever vaccine. CDR3 in amino acids: CASSYSRNTGELFF. The DNA of the CDR3 is TGTGCCAGCAGTTACTCGCGGAACACCGGGGAGCTGTTTTTT.